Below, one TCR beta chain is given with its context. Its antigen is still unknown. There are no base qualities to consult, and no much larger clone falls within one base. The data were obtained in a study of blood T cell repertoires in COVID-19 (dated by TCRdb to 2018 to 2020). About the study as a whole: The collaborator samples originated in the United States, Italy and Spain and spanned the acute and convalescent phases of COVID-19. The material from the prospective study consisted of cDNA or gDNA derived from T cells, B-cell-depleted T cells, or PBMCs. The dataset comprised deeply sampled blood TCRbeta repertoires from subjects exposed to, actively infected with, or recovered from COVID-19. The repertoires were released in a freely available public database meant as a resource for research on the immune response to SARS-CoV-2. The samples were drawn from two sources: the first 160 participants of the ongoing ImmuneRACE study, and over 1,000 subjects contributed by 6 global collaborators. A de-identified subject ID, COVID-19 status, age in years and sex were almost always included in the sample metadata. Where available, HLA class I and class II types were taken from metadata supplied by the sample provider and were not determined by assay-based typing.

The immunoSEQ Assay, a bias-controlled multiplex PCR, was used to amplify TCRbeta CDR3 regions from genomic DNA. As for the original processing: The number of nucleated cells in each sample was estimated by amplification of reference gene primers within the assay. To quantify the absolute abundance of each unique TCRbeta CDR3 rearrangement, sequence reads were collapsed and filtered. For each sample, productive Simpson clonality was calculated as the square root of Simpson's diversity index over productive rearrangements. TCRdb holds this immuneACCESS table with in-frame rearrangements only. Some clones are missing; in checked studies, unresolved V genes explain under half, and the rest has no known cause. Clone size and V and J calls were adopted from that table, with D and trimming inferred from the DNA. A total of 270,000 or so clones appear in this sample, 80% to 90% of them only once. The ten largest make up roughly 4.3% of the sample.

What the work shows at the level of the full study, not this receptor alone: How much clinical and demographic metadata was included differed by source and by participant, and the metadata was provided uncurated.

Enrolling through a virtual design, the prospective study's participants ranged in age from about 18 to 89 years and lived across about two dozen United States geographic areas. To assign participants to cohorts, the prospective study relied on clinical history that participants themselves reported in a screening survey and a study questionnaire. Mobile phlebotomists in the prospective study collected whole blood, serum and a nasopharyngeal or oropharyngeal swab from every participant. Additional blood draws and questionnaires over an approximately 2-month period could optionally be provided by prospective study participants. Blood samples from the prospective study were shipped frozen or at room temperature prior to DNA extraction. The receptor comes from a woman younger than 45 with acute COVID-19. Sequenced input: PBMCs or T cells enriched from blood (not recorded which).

The DNA reads TGTGCCAGCCGAACAGGGGAAGCTAACTATGGCTACACCTTC. Its translation is CASRTGEANYGYTF. The rearrangement joined TRBV18 to TRBJ1-2; 7 middle bases align to TRBD1. The CDR3 numbers 14 residues from cysteine through phenylalanine. Just the 42-base CDR3 DNA is kept, in frame starting at base 1. Ends trimmed: V by 8 bases, J by 0 bases; bases unmatched to a gene: 6. The germline V gene supplies CDR1 KGHSH and CDR2 LQKENI.